What follows are 19 T cell receptor beta chains derived from one specimen sequenced in a study of cytomegalovirus exposure and HLA in healthy donors. The PCR employed 60 Vbeta primers together with 13 Jbeta primers. Sequencing was performed with immunoSEQ multiplex PCR; in TCRdb, only in-frame clones are kept and a portion is missing. The sample's table shows around 150,000 clones. The sample comprised PBMCs. The receptors derive from a woman aged 55-69 years in good health and CMV-seronegative.

Regarding this clone: The sample holds other DNA sequences that translate to the same CDR3. The J gene is TRBJ1-6, the V gene TRBV5-4; no reliable D call. CDR3 length: 16 amino acids. Per germline, CDR1 SGHNT and CDR2 YYREEE (reference sequence). Trimming took 0 bases from V and 0 from J, leaving 7 bases between them. The CDR3 loop reads CASSLGRSSYNSPLHF. The CDR3 DNA is TGTGCCAGCAGCTTGGGCAGAAGCTCCTATAATTCACCCCTCCACTTT.

This chain links TRBV30 with TRBJ2-3; 7 bases line up with TRBD2. The germline CDR1 and CDR2 sequences are GTSNPN and SVGIG (reference sequence). With 6 bases clipped from V and 0 bases from J, the junction kept 3 bases outside the gene matches. The CDR3 loop spans 13 amino acids. CDR3 loop: CACLAESTDTQYF. The CDR3, as DNA: TGTGCCTGCCTAGCGGAAAGCACAGATACGCAGTATTTT. Drawing the rest from reference TRBV30 and TRBJ2-3, the complete variable domain is SQTIHQWPATLVQPVGSPLSLECTVEGTSNPNLYWYRQAAGRGLQLLFYSVGIGQISSEVPQNLSASRPQDRQFILSSKKLLLSDSGFYLCACLAESTDTQYFGPGTRLTVL.

The chain uses TRBV2 and TRBJ1-2; 7 bases map to TRBD1. The junction had 9 bases not matched to a gene; V was cut back by 6 bases and J by 2 bases. This CDR3 is 15 amino acids long. The germline V gene has CDR1 SNHLY and CDR2 FYNNEI. CDR3 amino acids: CASSEYRDSNYGYTF. The CDR3 DNA reads TGTGCCAGCAGCGAGTACCGGGACAGCAACTATGGCTACACCTTC.

The V call is TRBV2, the J call TRBJ1-1; 7 bases line up with TRBD1. Germline CDR1 is SNHLY and CDR2 is FYNNEI. V gave up 6 bases and J gave up 5 bases; unmatched junction bases: 6. The CDR3 loop spans 13 amino acids. CDR3 coding DNA: TGTGCCAGCAGCGTACAGGGGAGGACTGAAGCTTTCTTT. This translates into CASSVQGRTEAFF.

The chain recombines TRBV4-3 with TRBJ1-2, with D perhaps matching TRBD1 (6 bases). The germline gives CDR1 LGHNA, CDR2 YSLEER. The CDR3 loop spans 15 amino acids. Deletions cut 4 bases from V and 7 bases from J, with 19 bases between. The CDR3: CASSRAQGRSRGYTF. The CDR3 DNA follows: TGCGCCAGCAGCCGAGCACAGGGACGATCTCGTGGCTACACCTTC.

V gene TRBV15 combines with J gene TRBJ1-4, with a tentative D call TRBD1 (5 bases). This CDR3 is 15 amino acids long. Germline lookup yields CDR1 LNHNV and CDR2 YYDKDF (reference sequence). V lost 2 bases and J 5 bases, leaving 12 bases between the germline ends. CDR3 in amino acids: CATSRFRGGNEKLFF. In DNA, the CDR3 is TGTGCCACCAGCAGATTCCGGGGGGGAAATGAAAAACTGTTTTTT.

The chain combines TRBV5-1 with TRBJ2-5, with TRBD2 identical over 7 bases. Losses at the gene ends were 4 bases for V and 7 bases for J; bases not matched to a gene: 13. The CDR3 contains 15 residues. Germline CDR1 reads SGHRS; CDR2 reads YFSETQ. The CDR3 region is CASSQPGLPPGTQYF. In nucleotides, the CDR3 is TGCGCCAGCAGCCAGCCGGGACTACCGCCCGGGACCCAGTACTTC.

This rearrangement joins TRBV7-9 to TRBJ2-7; D remains ambiguous. Trimming shortened V by 0 bases and J by 0 bases, and 6 bases separated the two germline ends. CDR1 SEHNR and CDR2 FQNEAQ come from the germline V gene (reference sequence). The CDR3 spans 14 residues. Here the CDR3 reads CASSLAPDSYEQYF. In DNA, the CDR3 is TGTGCCAGCAGCTTAGCGCCAGACTCCTACGAGCAGTACTTC.

The chain carries TRBV9 and TRBJ1-2, with TRBD1 matching over 7 bases. The CDR3 extends over 14 amino acids. Per the germline V gene, CDR1 is SGDLS and CDR2 is YYNGEE. V lost 4 bases to trimming and J lost 5 bases; unmatched junction nucleotides: 8. The CDR3, as DNA: TGTGCCAGCAGCCCTTCCGGACAGGCGTATGGCTACACCTTC. Translation gives CASSPSGQAYGYTF.

The V and J genes are TRBV18 and TRBJ1-5; a possible D gene is TRBD1 (5 bases). Germline V gene sequence: CDR1 KGHSH, CDR2 LQKENI. This CDR3 has 13 residues. V dropped 5 bases and J dropped 3 bases, with 8 bases sitting between them. The CDR3 coding sequence is TGTGCCAGCTCAGGACATATCAATCAGCCCCAGCATTTT. This codes for CASSGHINQPQHF.

For the CDR3, the DNA is TGTGCCACCAGGTTACAGGGGGCAGACTACGAGCAGTACTTC. Its translation: CATRLQGADYEQYF. This chain uses TRBV27 with TRBJ2-7, with TRBD1 identical over 9 bases. Trimming cost V 10 bases and J 3 bases; bases outside gene matches: 10. The CDR3 is 14 residues long. CDR1 and CDR2 (germline): MNHEY, SMNVEV (reference sequence).

This rearrangement joins TRBV6-1 to TRBJ1-1; 7 nucleotides line up with TRBD1. The CDR3 spans 13 residues. The J segment lost 7 bases and the V segment lost 5 bases, leaving 7 bases of the junction unmatched. In germline, CDR1 is MNHNS, CDR2 SASEGT. The CDR3 DNA sequence: TGTGCCAGCAGTCTGGACAGGCCGAATGAAGCTTTCTTT. This translates into CASSLDRPNEAFF.

CDR3 region: CASRKTGDYEQYF. CDR3 nucleotides: TGTGCCAGCAGGAAGACAGGGGACTACGAGCAGTACTTC. This sequence joins TRBV6-6 and TRBJ2-7; 8 nucleotides line up with TRBD1. V shed 6 bases, J shed 3 bases, and the junction held 4 bases outside the gene matches. The CDR3 runs to 13 residues. CDR1 and CDR2 (germline): MNHNY, SVGAGI (reference sequence).

The DNA for the CDR3 is TGTGCCAGCAGCACGACTAGGAATGAGCAGTTCTTC. Its translation: CASSTTRNEQFF. J is TRBJ2-1 and V is TRBV11-2; possible D gene TRBD2, 6 bases. CDR3 length: 12 amino acids. V was cut by 5 bases and J by 7 bases, with 9 bases left in between. CDR1 is SGHAT, CDR2 FQNNGV, per germline.

The rearrangement links TRBV7-2 to TRBJ1-2, with D unresolved. Germline CDR1 and CDR2: SGHTA and FQGNSA. Trimming took off 2 bases at V and 2 bases at J, with 9 bases between the two ends. This CDR3 spans 14 amino acids. The CDR3 loop reads CASSLLQTNYGYTF. In DNA form, the CDR3 reads TGTGCCAGCAGCTTACTACAGACGAACTATGGCTACACCTTC.

The chain couples TRBV12-5 to TRBJ1-5; the D gene is possibly TRBD1 (5 bases). CDR1 is LGHNT and CDR2 is FRNRAP in the germline V gene. There are 13 residues in the CDR3. Between the trimmed V and J ends, which lost 0 bases and 5 bases, there was a span of 5 bases. The CDR3 here is CASGLVQDQPQHF. The CDR3 DNA reads TGTGCTAGTGGTTTGGTACAGGATCAGCCCCAGCATTTT.

The chain couples TRBV5-8 to TRBJ1-1; TRBD1 aligns across 12 bases. J gave up 5 bases and V 4 bases, and 9 bases lay outside the gene matches. This CDR3 contains 16 residues. The germline gives CDR1 SGHTS, CDR2 YDEGEE. The CDR3 DNA reads as TGTGCCAGCAGCCGGGAATGGGACAGGGGGCGTACTGAAGCTTTCTTT. Its protein is CASSREWDRGRTEAFF.

The chain couples TRBV18 to TRBJ2-1; D not certain. Trimming removed 3 bases at V and 7 bases at J, with 13 bases between. Germline V gives CDR1 KGHSH, CDR2 LQKENI. This CDR3 is 14 amino acids long. The CDR3 bases are TGTGCCAGCTCACCGTCACATACAGATAATGAGCAGTTCTTC. Residues: CASSPSHTDNEQFF.

The J gene is TRBJ1-5, the V gene TRBV11-2, with D tentatively TRBD1 (6 bases). V lost 5 bases to trimming and J lost 6 bases, with 11 bases between them. CDR3 length: 13 residues. Germline lookup yields CDR1 SGHAT and CDR2 FQNNGV. The CDR3 here is CASSGQPSQPQHF. The CDR3 bases are TGTGCCAGCAGCGGACAGCCCAGTCAGCCCCAGCATTTT.